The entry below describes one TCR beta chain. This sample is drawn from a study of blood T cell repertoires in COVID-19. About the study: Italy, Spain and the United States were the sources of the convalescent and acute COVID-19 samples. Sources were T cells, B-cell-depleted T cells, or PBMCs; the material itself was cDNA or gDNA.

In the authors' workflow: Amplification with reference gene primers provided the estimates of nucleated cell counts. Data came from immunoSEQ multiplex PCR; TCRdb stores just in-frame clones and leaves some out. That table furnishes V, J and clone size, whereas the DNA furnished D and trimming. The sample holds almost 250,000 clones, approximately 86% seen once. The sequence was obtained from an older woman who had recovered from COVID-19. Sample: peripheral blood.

In DNA, the CDR3 is TGTGCCAGCAGTCTTAGCGGGGGGACAGATACGCAGTATTTT. This translates into CASSLSGGTDTQYF. This chain links TRBV28 with TRBJ2-3; 10 bases are shared with TRBD2. The CDR3 spans 14 residues. V shed 5 bases and J 3 bases; nucleotides not matched to a gene: 2. Germline CDR1 and CDR2: MDHEN and SYDVKM.